This entry lists 2 T cell receptor beta chains sequenced from one sample in a study of cytomegalovirus exposure and HLA in healthy donors. The protocol was immunoSEQ multiplex PCR, while the TCRdb copy is restricted to in-frame clones and leaves out a portion. The data show around 93,000 clones, around 85% seen once. Sequenced: PBMCs. These receptors all come from a man between 18 and 29 years old in good health and CMV-seropositive.

The rearrangement uses TRBV11-3 and TRBJ1-1; unclear D gene. Trimming shortened V by 0 bases and J by 5 bases, and 7 bases separated the two germline ends. CDR1 is SGHNT and CDR2 is YENEEA in the germline V gene. The CDR3 length is 13 residues. CDR3 loop: CASSLDPRTEAFF. CDR3 coding DNA: TGTGCCAGCAGCTTAGATCCTCGGACTGAAGCTTTCTTT.

The chain joins TRBV27 to TRBJ1-2; D is undetermined. Trimming cost V 7 bases and J 2 bases, with 5 bases left between them. Germline assignment: CDR1 MNHEY and CDR2 SMNVEV (reference sequence). The CDR3 covers 11 residues. The CDR3 sequence is CASKANYGYTF. CDR3 DNA sequence: TGTGCCAGCAAAGCCAACTATGGCTACACCTTC.